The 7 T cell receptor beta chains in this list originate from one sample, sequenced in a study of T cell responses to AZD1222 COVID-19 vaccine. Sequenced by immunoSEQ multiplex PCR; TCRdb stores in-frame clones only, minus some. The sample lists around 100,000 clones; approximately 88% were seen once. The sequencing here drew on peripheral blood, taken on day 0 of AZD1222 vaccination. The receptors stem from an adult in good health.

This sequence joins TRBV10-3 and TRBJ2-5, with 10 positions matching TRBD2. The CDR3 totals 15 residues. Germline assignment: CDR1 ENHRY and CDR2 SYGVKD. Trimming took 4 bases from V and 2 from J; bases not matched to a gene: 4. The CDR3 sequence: CAISGPSGGQETQYF. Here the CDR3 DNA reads TGTGCCATCAGTGGTCCTAGCGGGGGACAAGAGACCCAGTACTTC.

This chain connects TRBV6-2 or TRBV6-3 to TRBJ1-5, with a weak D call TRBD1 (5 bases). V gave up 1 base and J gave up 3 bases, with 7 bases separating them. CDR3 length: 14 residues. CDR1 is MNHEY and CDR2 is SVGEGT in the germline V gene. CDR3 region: CASSYWTFNQPQHF. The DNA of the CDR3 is TGTGCCAGCAGTTACTGGACATTCAATCAGCCCCAGCATTTT.

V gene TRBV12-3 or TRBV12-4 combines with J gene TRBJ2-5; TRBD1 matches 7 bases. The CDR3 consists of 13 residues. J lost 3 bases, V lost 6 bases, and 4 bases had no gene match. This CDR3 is CASSVTGEETQYF. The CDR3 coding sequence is TGTGCCAGCAGCGTCACAGGGGAAGAGACCCAGTACTTC.

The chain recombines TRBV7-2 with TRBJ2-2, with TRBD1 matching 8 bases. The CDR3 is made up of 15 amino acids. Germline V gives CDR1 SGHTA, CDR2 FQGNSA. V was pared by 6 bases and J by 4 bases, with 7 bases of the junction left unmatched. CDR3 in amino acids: CASRRDRGGTGELFF. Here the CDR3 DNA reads TGTGCCAGCAGACGAGACAGGGGAGGCACCGGGGAGCTGTTTTTT.

The CDR3 coding sequence is TGCGCCAGCTTTGACACCTCGAACACTGAAGCTTTCTTT. It encodes CASFDTSNTEAFF. The gene calls are TRBV5-1 and TRBJ1-1; the D is unclear. Germline V CDR1 and CDR2: SGHRS, YFSETQ. The CDR3 spans 13 residues. Trimming took 7 bases from V and 1 from J, leaving 11 bases between them.

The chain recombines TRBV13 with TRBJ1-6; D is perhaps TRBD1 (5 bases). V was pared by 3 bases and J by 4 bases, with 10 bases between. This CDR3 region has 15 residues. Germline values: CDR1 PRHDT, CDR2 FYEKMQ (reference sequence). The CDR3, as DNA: TGTGCCAGCAGCTTCCCGGGACGGTATAATTCACCCCTCCACTTT. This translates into CASSFPGRYNSPLHF.

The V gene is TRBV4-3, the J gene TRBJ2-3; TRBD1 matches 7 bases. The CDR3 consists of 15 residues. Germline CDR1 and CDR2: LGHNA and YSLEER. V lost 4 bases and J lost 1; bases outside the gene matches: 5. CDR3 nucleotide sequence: TGCGCCAGCAGCCTGAATGACAGGGGCACAGATACGCAGTATTTT. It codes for CASSLNDRGTDTQYF.